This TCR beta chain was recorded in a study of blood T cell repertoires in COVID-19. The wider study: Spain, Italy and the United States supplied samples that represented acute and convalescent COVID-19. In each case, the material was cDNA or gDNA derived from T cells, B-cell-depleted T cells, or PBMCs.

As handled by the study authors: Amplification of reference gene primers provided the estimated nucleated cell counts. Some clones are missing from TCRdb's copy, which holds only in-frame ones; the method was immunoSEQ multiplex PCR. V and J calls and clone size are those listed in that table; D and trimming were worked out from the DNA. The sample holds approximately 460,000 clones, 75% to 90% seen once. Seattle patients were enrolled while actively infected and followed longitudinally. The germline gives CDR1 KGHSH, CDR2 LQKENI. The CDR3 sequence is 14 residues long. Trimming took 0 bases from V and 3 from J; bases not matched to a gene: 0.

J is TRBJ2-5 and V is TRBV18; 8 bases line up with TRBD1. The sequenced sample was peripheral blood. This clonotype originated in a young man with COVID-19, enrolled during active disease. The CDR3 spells CASSPPTGEETQYF. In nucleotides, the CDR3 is TGTGCCAGCTCACCACCGACAGGGGAAGAGACCCAGTACTTC.